Below are 3 T cell receptor beta chains sequenced from a single sample in a study of T cell clones after liver transplantation. The assay was immunoSEQ multiplex PCR, and TCRdb's table has in-frame clones only and misses some. Among approximately 6,400 clones, 70% to 80% were seen once, and the ten largest hold around 13%. This material consisted of CD8+ T cells from blood, taken 46 months after liver transplant. Every receptor here comes from a human patient who received a liver transplant. Some T cells may be supplied by the graft donor.

The V and J genes are TRBV5-4 and TRBJ1-1; D gene ambiguous. The germline gives CDR1 SGHNT, CDR2 YYREEE (reference sequence). The V end was cut by 5 bases, the J end by 4 bases, with 12 bases between. The CDR3 is 13 residues long. Written as DNA, the CDR3 is TGTGCCAGCAGTTCTGAGGGATTCACTGAAGCTTTCTTT. Amino acid sequence: CASSSEGFTEAFF.

The chain couples TRBV2 to TRBJ2-7; D is uncertain. V shed 10 bases and J shed 7 bases, with 23 bases lying between them. CDR1 and CDR2 (germline): SNHLY, FYNNEI. The CDR3 is 14 residues long. The CDR3 reads CATQEIPVPREQYF. CDR3 coding DNA: TGTGCCACCCAGGAGATCCCCGTCCCGAGGGAGCAGTACTTC.

This clone was picked up a small number of times. The chain recombines TRBV6-5 with TRBJ2-1; D is perhaps TRBD1 or TRBD2 (6 bases each). The CDR3 is 14 amino acids. Germline V gene data show CDR1 as MNHEY and CDR2 as SVGAGI. Trimming left V 6 bases short and J 5 bases short, with 14 bases between. The CDR3, as DNA: TGTGCCAGCAGCCTGGGGGGCAAACACAATGAGCAGTTCTTC. Its protein is CASSLGGKHNEQFF.